A single T cell receptor beta chain is shown here with its context. Amplified regions were TCR beta CDR3 sequences from RNA transcripts. Primed by the HTBI set, a first-round RT-PCR was run on the TCR CDR3. TCRdb ran MiXCR on the multiplex PCR reads and lists one entry per CDR3 protein. Of 500,000 or so distinct CDR3 sequences in the sample, roughly 17% are singletons; the top ten hold around 17%. This entry is derived from a study of T cells in Graves' hyperthyroidism and ophthalmopathy. The CDR3 runs to 14 residues. From germline, CDR1 is LGHDT and CDR2 YNNKEL (reference sequence). V shed 0 bases and J shed 4 bases, with 10 bases lying between them.

The source is a woman aged 18 to 35 with Graves' ophthalmopathy. Material for sequencing was blood. The gene calls are TRBV3-1 and TRBJ2-7; maybe TRBD2 (7 bases). The CDR3 region has the DNA TGTGCCAGCAGCCAAGATGAGGGGGGGTACGAGCAGTACTTC. Its translation: CASSQDEGGYEQYF.